These T cell receptor beta chains were read from a single sample in a study of CD4 T cells in relation to SARS-CoV-2 and coronaviruses. TCRdb's table, derived via immunoSEQ multiplex PCR, lists solely in-frame clones and lacks some. The data contain some 30,000 clones, 60% to 85% of them singletons. Antigens of these TCRs are unknown. The specimen sequenced was CD4+ T cells from PBMCs, cultured in vitro. The receptors here all came from a human donor in good health. The CDR3 runs from the conserved cysteine through the conserved F or W. Each record gives: J gene, D gene, clone size, V gene, CDR3 DNA, CDR3 protein. D genes are given only for firm matches. A row's size may be missing; if present it is once, few, many or a size class.

j_gene: TRBJ2-7
d_gene: -
abundance: -
v_gene: TRBV7-2
CDR3nt: TGTGCCAGCAGCGTATCCACTAGTAGCCCCACCTACGAGCAGTACTTC
CDR3aa: CASSVSTSSPTYEQYF

j_gene: TRBJ2-2
d_gene: -
abundance: few
v_gene: TRBV7-9
CDR3nt: TGTGCCAGCAGCTGGCGCCCAGGGCTGTTTTTT
CDR3aa: CASSWRPGLFF

j_gene: TRBJ1-1
d_gene: -
abundance: -
v_gene: TRBV6-2/TRBV6-3
CDR3nt: TGTGCCAGCAGTTCGGACAGACCCAAAGCTTTCTTT
CDR3aa: CASSSDRPKAFF

j_gene: TRBJ1-3
d_gene: -
abundance: few
v_gene: TRBV4-1
CDR3nt: TGCGCCAGCAGCCAAGGCGCGGGGGGCAGCTTAAACACCATATATTTT
CDR3aa: CASSQGAGGSLNTIYF

j_gene: TRBJ2-1
d_gene: TRBD2
abundance: -
v_gene: TRBV10-2
CDR3nt: TGCGCCAGCACTGGGACTAGCGGGAGGCCTGTCTTTTACAATGAGCAGTTCTTC
CDR3aa: CASTGTSGRPVFYNEQFF

j_gene: TRBJ1-1
d_gene: -
abundance: -
v_gene: TRBV7-2
CDR3nt: TGTGCCAGCAGCTTAGGTGATTACACTGAAGCTTTCTTT
CDR3aa: CASSLGDYTEAFF

j_gene: TRBJ1-2
d_gene: -
abundance: -
v_gene: TRBV6-5
CDR3nt: TGTGCCAGCAGTACATATCCAACTGGCTACACCTTC
CDR3aa: CASSTYPTGYTF

j_gene: TRBJ1-5
d_gene: TRBD1
abundance: -
v_gene: TRBV6-6
CDR3nt: TGTGCCAGCAGTTACCCGACAGGGCTGGATCAGCCCCAGCATTTT
CDR3aa: CASSYPTGLDQPQHF

j_gene: TRBJ2-7
d_gene: -
abundance: few
v_gene: TRBV3-1/TRBV3-2
CDR3nt: TGTGCCAGCAGCCAAGATCCCCCCCAAAGAGGTTACGAGCAGTACTTC
CDR3aa: CASSQDPPQRGYEQYF

j_gene: TRBJ1-1
d_gene: -
abundance: few
v_gene: TRBV4-3
CDR3nt: TGCGCCAGCAGCCAACATGCCTCACCCAACACTGAAGCTTTCTTT
CDR3aa: CASSQHASPNTEAFF

j_gene: TRBJ1-1
d_gene: -
abundance: -
v_gene: TRBV5-6
CDR3nt: TGTGCCAGCAGCTTGTGGGGGCGGGGGAACACTGAAGCTTTCTTT
CDR3aa: CASSLWGRGNTEAFF

j_gene: TRBJ1-5
d_gene: TRBD1
abundance: -
v_gene: TRBV10-1
CDR3nt: TGCGCCAGCAGATCTAAGAGGACAGGGGCGGGGGATCAGCCCCAGCATTTT
CDR3aa: CASRSKRTGAGDQPQHF

j_gene: TRBJ2-1
d_gene: TRBD1
abundance: -
v_gene: TRBV5-5
CDR3nt: TGTGCCAGCAGCCCCGGACAGGACTACAATGAGCAGTTCTTC
CDR3aa: CASSPGQDYNEQFF

j_gene: TRBJ1-5
d_gene: TRBD1
abundance: -
v_gene: TRBV2
CDR3nt: TGTGCCAGCAAAAAAGGACAGGGTATCAATCAGCCCCAGCATTTT
CDR3aa: CASKKGQGINQPQHF

j_gene: TRBJ2-3
d_gene: TRBD2
abundance: -
v_gene: TRBV10-3
CDR3nt: TGTGCCATCATGGCTAGCGGGGGGGCGACAGATACGCAGTATTTT
CDR3aa: CAIMASGGATDTQYF

j_gene: TRBJ2-2
d_gene: -
abundance: once
v_gene: TRBV7-3
CDR3nt: TGTGCCAGCAGCCCCGCACCGGGAGTAAACACCGGGGAGCTGTTTTTT
CDR3aa: CASSPAPGVNTGELFF

j_gene: TRBJ2-1
d_gene: -
abundance: few
v_gene: TRBV5-1
CDR3nt: TGCGCCAGCAGCTTGGGCCAGGGGAATGAGCAGTTCTTC
CDR3aa: CASSLGQGNEQFF

j_gene: TRBJ2-7
d_gene: TRBD2
abundance: -
v_gene: TRBV30
CDR3nt: TGTGCCTCTGCGCTAGCGGGTCCCTACGAGCAGTACTTC
CDR3aa: CASALAGPYEQYF

j_gene: TRBJ2-1
d_gene: -
abundance: -
v_gene: TRBV7-4
CDR3nt: TGTGCCAGCAGTTCCTGGGAGTTTTCACTCAATGAGCAGTTCTTC
CDR3aa: CASSSWEFSLNEQFF

j_gene: TRBJ1-2
d_gene: -
abundance: -
v_gene: TRBV28
CDR3nt: TGTGCCAGCAGTTGGGGCTTAGACTATGGCTACACCTTC
CDR3aa: CASSWGLDYGYTF

j_gene: TRBJ2-3
d_gene: -
abundance: -
v_gene: TRBV7-2
CDR3nt: TGTGCCAGCAGCCCTAGAGATACGCAGTATTTT
CDR3aa: CASSPRDTQYF

j_gene: TRBJ2-7
d_gene: TRBD1
abundance: -
v_gene: TRBV30
CDR3nt: TGTGCCTGGAGTGTTGGTGGGACAGGGGTCTACGAGCAGTACTTC
CDR3aa: CAWSVGGTGVYEQYF

j_gene: TRBJ2-3
d_gene: TRBD2
abundance: -
v_gene: TRBV5-1
CDR3nt: TGCGCCAGCAGCTTGGTTGGGACTAGTAGGAGCACAGATACGCAGTATTTT
CDR3aa: CASSLVGTSRSTDTQYF

j_gene: TRBJ2-3
d_gene: TRBD2
abundance: -
v_gene: TRBV6-4
CDR3nt: TGTGCCAGCAGTGACTCGTTAGCGGGAGGTCAAGATACGCAGTATTTT
CDR3aa: CASSDSLAGGQDTQYF

j_gene: TRBJ2-5
d_gene: TRBD2
abundance: -
v_gene: TRBV2
CDR3nt: TGTGCCAGCATGGGACTAGCACAAGAGACCCAGTACTTC
CDR3aa: CASMGLAQETQYF

j_gene: TRBJ1-1
d_gene: TRBD1
abundance: -
v_gene: TRBV2
CDR3nt: TGTGCCAGCAGAGCCGACAGGGGGAGGGCTGAAGCTTTCTTT
CDR3aa: CASRADRGRAEAFF

j_gene: TRBJ1-5
d_gene: -
abundance: -
v_gene: TRBV19
CDR3nt: TGTGCCACAGGATTTCAGGGTGGCAATCAGCCCCAGCATTTT
CDR3aa: CATGFQGGNQPQHF

j_gene: TRBJ1-4
d_gene: TRBD1
abundance: -
v_gene: TRBV20-1
CDR3nt: TGCAGTGCTAGTCGGGACAGGGGTGAAAAACTGTTTTTT
CDR3aa: CSASRDRGEKLFF

j_gene: TRBJ2-7
d_gene: TRBD1
abundance: -
v_gene: TRBV6-2/TRBV6-3
CDR3nt: TGTGCCAGCAGTTACATCCATGGACAGGCACCCTACGAGCAGTACTTC
CDR3aa: CASSYIHGQAPYEQYF

j_gene: TRBJ1-1
d_gene: TRBD1
abundance: -
v_gene: TRBV6-6
CDR3nt: TGTGCCAGCAGACTGGACAGGGGTAAAGACACTGAAGCTTTCTTT
CDR3aa: CASRLDRGKDTEAFF

j_gene: TRBJ2-7
d_gene: TRBD1
abundance: -
v_gene: TRBV6-5
CDR3nt: TGTGCCAGCAGTTACTCCGGACAGGGTTACGAGCAGTACTTC
CDR3aa: CASSYSGQGYEQYF

j_gene: TRBJ2-7
d_gene: -
abundance: -
v_gene: TRBV18
CDR3nt: TGTGCCAGCTCACTGGAGGAGGGGAACGAGCAGTACTTC
CDR3aa: CASSLEEGNEQYF